A selection of T cell receptor beta chains follows, all from one sample in a study of shared clonotypes between healthy human individuals. Clones were read by immunoSEQ multiplex PCR, and TCRdb kept only the in-frame ones, dropping some. Among 450,000 to 600,000 clones, about four fifths were seen once, and the ten largest hold approximately 12%. The sequenced material came from PBMCs. The receptors originated from a woman aged 35 to 49 in good health. Some clones in this sample may be carry-over from other donors' samples. Both conserved end residues are part of each CDR3.

V gene	J gene	CDR3 protein
TRBV6-5	TRBJ2-7	CASSPFRSGEQYF
TRBV15	TRBJ1-5	CATSRGGTGYSNQPQHF
TRBV28	TRBJ1-6	CASSLGQVNSPLHF
TRBV6-4	TRBJ2-5	CASSGREGETQYF
TRBV4-1	TRBJ1-5	CASSQDSSREYSNQPQHF
TRBV27	TRBJ2-7	CASRRALWTGFYEQYF
TRBV28	TRBJ1-1	CASSPQGFEAFF
TRBV28	TRBJ2-1	CASSLLAGGRSEQFF
TRBV11-3	TRBJ1-1	CASSLSGRNTEAFF
TRBV7-2	TRBJ2-1	CASSLAGSSVAPYNEQFF
TRBV9	TRBJ1-1	CASSVQSGAGEAFF
TRBV18	TRBJ2-7	CASSLGTVGSYEQYF
TRBV9	TRBJ2-7	CASSAIQGTHEQYF
TRBV10-3	TRBJ2-2	CAISATSGRAGSGELFF
TRBV7-9	TRBJ1-2	CASSPAGTEYGYTF
TRBV21-1	TRBJ2-7	CGRGTGSSYEQYF
TRBV2	TRBJ2-1	CASRVGTTYNEQFF
TRBV19	TRBJ1-1	CASSTPPLSLAEAFF
TRBV7-9	TRBJ2-6	CASSLASVAGANVLTF
TRBV29-1	TRBJ2-1	CSVGTSGSITYNEQFF
TRBV27	TRBJ2-3	CASSQDISLSGLGTDTQYF
TRBV7-2	TRBJ2-1	CASGWRTGGFNEQFF
TRBV28	TRBJ2-7	CASSRLAVYEQYF
TRBV29-1	TRBJ2-1	CSVAGKRVYNEQFF
TRBV7-3	TRBJ2-3	CASSAGQPTTDTQYF
TRBV29-1	TRBJ2-7	CSVVLAGGYEQYF
TRBV4-2	TRBJ2-3	CASSQGASFSPDTQYF
TRBV7-9	TRBJ2-1	CASSLGINNEQFF
TRBV10-1	TRBJ2-7	CASSPRTGMVYEQYF
TRBV5-8	TRBJ2-1	CASSHQTSASSYNEQFF
TRBV7-2	TRBJ2-3	CASKVGGPTDTQYF